A single TCR beta chain is shown here with its context. Original processing methods: Estimated nucleated cell counts came from reference gene primer amplification. Produced via immunoSEQ multiplex PCR; TCRdb's table is partial and in-frame only. The V and J calls and clone size are taken from that table; D and trimming were inferred from the DNA. The profile shows 200,000 to 250,000 clones, around 90% of them singletons. Germline V gives CDR1 KGHDR, CDR2 SFDVKD. The CDR3 is 14 residues long. Trimming shortened V by 7 bases and J by 2 bases, and 13 bases separated the two germline ends. This record belongs to a study of blood T cell repertoires in COVID-19. One Seattle source followed patients from active infection through their disease course.

Sequenced sample: peripheral blood. The genes are TRBV24-1 and TRBJ1-1, with D perhaps matching TRBD1 (6 bases). This clonotype was sampled from a man aged 25 to 45 with COVID-19, enrolled during active disease. The CDR3 DNA reads TGTGCCACCAGGGGGGACGGGACAAACACTGAAGCTTTCTTT. It yields the protein CATRGDGTNTEAFF.